Below, 28 T cell receptor beta chains from the same sample are listed, as sequenced in a study of cytomegalovirus exposure and HLA in healthy donors. PCR employed 60 Vbeta and 13 Jbeta primers. Data came from immunoSEQ multiplex PCR; TCRdb stores just in-frame clones and leaves some out. The sample holds some 150,000 clones, nearly 80% seen once. Sequenced sample: PBMCs. The receptors shown here come from a man aged 25 to 40 in good health and CMV-seropositive.

V is TRBV7-9 and J is TRBJ2-1; 10 bases map to TRBD2. Germline V gene lookup returns CDR1 SEHNR and CDR2 FQNEAQ (reference sequence). The junction had 12 bases not matched to a gene; V was cut back by 3 bases and J by 7 bases. This CDR3 is 17 amino acids long. The CDR3 sequence: CASSFPWEREGGNEQFF. The CDR3 DNA sequence: TGTGCCAGCAGCTTCCCCTGGGAGCGGGAGGGGGGGAATGAGCAGTTCTTC.

This rearrangement joins TRBV5-6 to TRBJ1-1; no clear D gene. Deletions cut 4 bases from V and 0 bases from J, with 10 bases between. Per the germline V gene, CDR1 is SGHDT and CDR2 is YYEEEE. The CDR3 is made up of 14 amino acids. CDR3 nucleotide sequence: TGTGCCAGCAGCCCACGAGGGTTGAACACTGAAGCTTTCTTT. Its translation is CASSPRGLNTEAFF.

The chain links TRBV9 to TRBJ1-6; D not certain. CDR1 is SGDLS and CDR2 is YYNGEE in the germline V gene. Between the trimmed V and J ends, which lost 1 base and 5 bases, there was a span of 16 bases. The CDR3 has 17 residues. For the CDR3, the DNA is TGTGCCAGCAGCGTAAGAGGCAGTCGGTCTGATAATTCACCCCTCCACTTT. Translated, it gives CASSVRGSRSDNSPLHF.

This sequence joins TRBV6-6 and TRBJ2-3, with 8 bases matching TRBD1. CDR1 and CDR2 from the germline V gene are MNHNY and SVGAGI (reference sequence). J gave up 1 base and V 7 bases, and 7 bases lay outside the gene matches. This CDR3 is 15 amino acids long. In DNA, the CDR3 is TGTGCCAGCAATGACAGGGGAGCGGGCACAGATACGCAGTATTTT. Its protein product is CASNDRGAGTDTQYF.

V usage is TRBV7-9 and J usage is TRBJ2-2, with D perhaps TRBD1 (5 bases). Trimming removed 0 bases from V and 0 bases from J, with 5 bases in between. Germline CDR1 reads SEHNR; CDR2 reads FQNEAQ (reference sequence). This CDR3 region has 15 residues. The chain's CDR3 is CASSLAGANTGELFF. The CDR3 bases are TGTGCCAGCAGCTTAGCAGGGGCGAACACCGGGGAGCTGTTTTTT.

CDR3: CASSLAGPNTGELFF. CDR3 DNA sequence: TGTGCCAGCAGTTTGGCAGGGCCGAACACCGGGGAGCTGTTTTTT. The V gene is TRBV27, the J gene TRBJ2-2; possibly TRBD1 for D (5 bases). This CDR3 has 15 residues. CDR1 is MNHEY, CDR2 SMNVEV, per germline (reference sequence). V lost 3 bases to trimming and J lost 0 bases, with 8 bases between them.

This clone came up once. The junction and the germline gene differ at one end; a read error may be behind it. The chain is built from TRBV29-1 and TRBJ1-3, with 8 bases lining up with TRBD1. This CDR3 contains 13 residues. Germline values: CDR1 SQVTM, CDR2 ANQGSEA. This CDR3 is CSVQTLWTGFRHF. In DNA, the CDR3 is TGCAGCGTACAAACTCTCTGGACAGGGTTCAGGCATTTT.

This chain uses TRBV29-1 with TRBJ2-2, with 8 bases fitting TRBD1. CDR1 SQVTM and CDR2 ANQGSEA come from the germline V gene. The CDR3 runs 15 residues. The CDR3 sequence is CNSQTGGLDTGELFF. As DNA, the CDR3 is TGCAACTCACAAACAGGGGGACTCGACACCGGGGAGCTGTTTTTT.

CDR3 DNA sequence: TGTGCCAGCAGCCAGGGGACTAGCGGGAGGGCCACCTACGAGCAGTACTTC. Amino acid sequence: CASSQGTSGRATYEQYF. V usage is TRBV7-2 and J usage is TRBJ2-7; 16 bases map to TRBD2. Germline V CDR1 and CDR2: SGHTA, FQGNSA. This CDR3 has 17 residues. Trimming at V came to 5 bases and at J to 2 bases, leaving 6 bases not matched to a gene.

The genes are TRBV14 and TRBJ2-7, with 7 bases lining up with TRBD1. The CDR3 is made up of 17 amino acids. CDR1 SGHDN and CDR2 FVKESK come from the germline V gene. V lost 4 bases, J lost 5 bases, and 17 bases stayed unmatched. The CDR3 nucleotides are TGTGCCAGCAGCCCTCCAGGAACACAGGGGCTTGGAAACGAGCAGTACTTC. As protein: CASSPPGTQGLGNEQYF.

The chain recombines TRBV2 with TRBJ1-5; no definite D call. Germline V CDR1 and CDR2: SNHLY, FYNNEI. The CDR3 contains 14 residues. V was clipped by 1 base and J by 6 bases, with 10 bases between them. CDR3 nucleotide sequence: TGTGCCAGCAGTGAAGGGGAGAATGGTCAGCCCCAGCATTTT. Residues: CASSEGENGQPQHF.

The V and J genes are TRBV4-2 and TRBJ2-1; a weak D match, TRBD2 (6 bases). The CDR3 has 18 residues. Germline-derived CDR1 and CDR2 are LGHNA and YNFKEQ. The V end was cut by 1 base, the J end by 0 bases, with 16 bases between. The CDR3 DNA is TGTGCCAGCAGCCAAGTGCTAGCGTCGTATAGCTCCTACAATGAGCAGTTCTTC. Translation gives CASSQVLASYSSYNEQFF.

This chain connects TRBV29-1 to TRBJ2-3; 7 bases map to TRBD2. Germline CDR1 SQVTM, CDR2 ANQGSEA. The CDR3 covers 15 residues. With V trimmed by 5 bases and J by 5 bases, 13 bases remained unmatched. Here the CDR3 DNA reads TGCAGCGTTACTTACGGGGGGAGCGCATTAGATACGCAGTATTTT. Translated: CSVTYGGSALDTQYF.

The gene calls are TRBV9 and TRBJ2-7; 8 bases align to TRBD2. The CDR3 is 14 residues long. Unmatched junction bases numbered 4, after V lost 2 bases and J lost 3 bases. CDR1 is SGDLS and CDR2 is YYNGEE in the germline V gene. CDR3 loop: CASSVSGNLYEQYF. The DNA of the CDR3 is TGTGCCAGCAGCGTTAGCGGGAATCTCTACGAGCAGTACTTC. Full variable domain (outside the CDR3, taken from reference TRBV9 and TRBJ2-7): DSGVTQTPKHLITATGQRVTLRCSPRSGDLSVYWYQQSLDQGLQFLIQYYNGEERAKGNILERFSAQQFPDLHSELNLSSLELGDSALYFCASSVSGNLYEQYFGPGTRLTVT.

V is TRBV19 and J is TRBJ2-1, with 13 bases matching TRBD2. Germline CDR1 LNHDA, CDR2 SQIVND (reference sequence). After removal of 4 bases from V and 8 bases from J, the junction contained 14 bases not matched to a gene. The CDR3 loop spans 18 amino acids. CDR3 sequence reads: CASSNDHLGLAGTDEQFF. The DNA for the CDR3 is TGTGCCAGTAGTAACGATCACCTGGGACTAGCGGGAACGGATGAGCAGTTCTTC.

Only a few counts were recorded for this clone. The rearrangement links TRBV19 to TRBJ2-7, with 9 positions matching TRBD1. Germline V lookup: CDR1 LNHDA, CDR2 SQIVND (reference sequence). CDR3 length: 15 residues. With 6 bases clipped from V and 6 bases from J, the junction kept 12 bases outside the gene matches. This chain's CDR3 is CASSHGDRVNSEQYF. In DNA form, the CDR3 reads TGTGCCAGTAGCCATGGGGACAGGGTCAATAGCGAGCAGTACTTC.

The V and J genes are TRBV28 and TRBJ1-6; the match to TRBD1 covers 7 bases. This CDR3 has 14 residues. V lost 3 bases and J lost 6; bases outside the gene matches: 2. Germline V lookup: CDR1 MDHEN, CDR2 SYDVKM. CDR3 sequence reads: CASSLGQPNSPLHF. In DNA form, the CDR3 reads TGTGCCAGCAGTTTGGGACAGCCTAATTCACCCCTCCACTTT.

J is TRBJ2-7 and V is TRBV19, with 8 positions matching TRBD1. V lost 9 bases to trimming and J lost 5 bases; unmatched junction nucleotides: 6. The CDR3 length is 12 residues. Germline V lookup: CDR1 LNHDA, CDR2 SQIVND (reference sequence). The CDR3 region is CASTGTGNEQYF. The CDR3 nucleotides are TGTGCCAGCACCGGGACAGGTAACGAGCAGTACTTC. Combining the CDR3 with reference TRBV19 and TRBJ2-7 gives the whole variable domain DGGITQSPKYLFRKEGQNVTLSCEQNLNHDAMYWYRQDPGQGLRLIYYSQIVNDFQKGDIAEGYSVSREKKESFPLTVTSAQKNPTAFYLCASTGTGNEQYFGPGTRLTVT.

V gene TRBV28 combines with J gene TRBJ2-7; TRBD1 aligns across 9 bases. CDR3 length: 15 amino acids. Germline-derived CDR1 and CDR2 are MDHEN and SYDVKM. Trimming at V came to 6 bases and at J to 0 bases, leaving 6 bases not matched to a gene. The CDR3 loop is CASSTRDRVSYEQYF. The CDR3 nucleotides read TGTGCCAGCAGCACCCGGGACAGGGTCTCCTACGAGCAGTACTTC.

Worth noting for this clone: Other nucleotide sequences from this sample produce the same CDR3. V gene TRBV5-1 combines with J gene TRBJ2-1, with 11 nucleotides matching TRBD2. The germline V gene encodes CDR1 SGHRS and CDR2 YFSETQ. This CDR3 is built from 15 residues. Trimming removed 3 bases from V and 4 bases from J; junction bases left unmatched: 3. CDR3 loop: CASSSGTSGYNEQFF. CDR3 nucleotide sequence: TGCGCCAGCAGCTCCGGGACTAGCGGTTACAATGAGCAGTTCTTC.

The genes are TRBV27 and TRBJ1-1, with TRBD1 identical over 9 bases. V gave up 3 bases and J gave up 4 bases; unmatched junction bases: 12. CDR3 length: 17 residues. Germline CDR1 MNHEY, CDR2 SMNVEV (reference sequence). The CDR3: CASSLLPGTGWATEAFF. In DNA form, the CDR3 reads TGTGCCAGCAGTTTGCTACCCGGGACAGGGTGGGCCACTGAAGCTTTCTTT.

The CDR3 coding sequence is TGTGCCAGCAGCTCGAAAGTGACAGGGACCAATTCACCCCTCCACTTT. Its protein product is CASSSKVTGTNSPLHF. The V call is TRBV5-4, the J call TRBJ1-6; 7 bases fit TRBD1. J lost 7 bases, V lost 3 bases, and 10 bases had no gene match. Per the germline V gene, CDR1 is SGHNT and CDR2 is YYREEE (reference sequence). The CDR3 length is 16 residues.

V and J are TRBV25-1 and TRBJ1-4, with TRBD1 as a possible D gene (5 bases). V lost 4 bases and J lost 5, with 8 bases in between. CDR1 MGHDK and CDR2 SYGVNS come from the germline V gene. The CDR3 has 13 amino acids. The CDR3 DNA is TGTGCCAGCAGTGGCGGACAAAATGAAAAACTGTTTTTT. Its protein is CASSGGQNEKLFF.

The chain combines TRBV6-6 with TRBJ2-7; perhaps TRBD1 as D (6 bases). Looked up from germline, CDR1 is MNHNY and CDR2 is SVGAGI (reference sequence). Trimming left V 1 base short and J 5 bases short, with 9 bases between. CDR3 length: 13 residues. DNA of the CDR3: TGTGCCAGCAGTTACTTCCGACAGGACGAGCAGTACTTC. Amino acids: CASSYFRQDEQYF.

V and J are TRBV19 and TRBJ2-7; 7 bases agree with TRBD1. V shed 2 bases and J 3 bases; nucleotides not matched to a gene: 10. The germline gives CDR1 LNHDA, CDR2 SQIVND (reference sequence). The CDR3 is 16 amino acids. The CDR3 loop reads CASSISLGQHLYEQYF. CDR3 in DNA: TGTGCCAGTAGTATATCCTTGGGACAGCACCTCTACGAGCAGTACTTC.

The chain carries TRBV4-2 and TRBJ2-7, with 9 nucleotides matching TRBD2. Per the germline V gene, CDR1 is LGHNA and CDR2 is YNFKEQ. The CDR3 sequence is 15 residues long. The ends lost 4 bases at V and 4 bases at J; junction bases unmatched: 8. Written as DNA, the CDR3 is TGTGCCAGCAGCCCCTTTGTGCGGGAGGGGTACGAGCAGTACTTC. This encodes CASSPFVREGYEQYF.

This chain links TRBV27 with TRBJ2-2; D is unclear. Trimming removed 7 bases from V and 4 bases from J, with 10 bases in between. Germline loops: CDR1 MNHEY, CDR2 SMNVEV (reference sequence). The CDR3 contains 13 residues. DNA for the CDR3: TGTGCCAGCAACACAGAAAGCACCGGGGAGCTGTTTTTT. This sequence encodes CASNTESTGELFF.

The V call is TRBV4-1, the J call TRBJ2-3; D is uncertain. The CDR3 has 12 amino acids. CDR1 is MGHRA, CDR2 YSYEKL, per germline. The ends were cut back, 5 bases at V and 5 bases at J, with 8 bases in the middle. The CDR3 DNA is TGCGCCAGCAGCGAGAATGAAGATACGCAGTATTTT. It is translated as CASSENEDTQYF.